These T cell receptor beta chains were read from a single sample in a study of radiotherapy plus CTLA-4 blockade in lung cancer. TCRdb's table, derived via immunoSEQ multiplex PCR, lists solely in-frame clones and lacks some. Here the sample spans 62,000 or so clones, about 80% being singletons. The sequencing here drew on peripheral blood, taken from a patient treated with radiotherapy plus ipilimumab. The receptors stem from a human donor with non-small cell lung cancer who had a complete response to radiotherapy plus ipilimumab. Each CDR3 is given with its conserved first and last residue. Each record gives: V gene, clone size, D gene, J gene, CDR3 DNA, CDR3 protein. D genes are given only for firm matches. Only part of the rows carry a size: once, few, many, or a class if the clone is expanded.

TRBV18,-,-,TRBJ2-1,TGTGCCAGCTCTACAGGGTCTAACAATGAGCAGTTCTTC,CASSTGSNNEQFF
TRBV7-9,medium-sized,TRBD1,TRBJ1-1,TGTGCCAGCAGCTCAGGGGGGTCGAACACTGAAGCTTTCTTT,CASSSGGSNTEAFF
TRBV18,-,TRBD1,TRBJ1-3,TGTGCCAGCTCACTCTCAAGGACAGGCGGAAACACCATATATTTT,CASSLSRTGGNTIYF
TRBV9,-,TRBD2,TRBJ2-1,TGTGCCAGCAGCTTGAAATGGGGGGAGGGTGAGCAGTTCTTC,CASSLKWGEGEQFF
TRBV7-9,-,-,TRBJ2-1,TGTGCCAGCAGTCATCGAGGCACGGGTCGGAATGAGCAGTTCTTC,CASSHRGTGRNEQFF
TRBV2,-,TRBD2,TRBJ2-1,TGTGCCACCCGGGTTAGCGGGAGCTCCTACAATGAGCAGTTCTTC,CATRVSGSSYNEQFF
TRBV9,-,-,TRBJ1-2,TGTGCCAGCAGCGCCCACCCCCTGGGAGATTCCTATGGCTACACCTTC,CASSAHPLGDSYGYTF
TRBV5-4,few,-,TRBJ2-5,TGTGCCAGCAGCTTGGATGAGGAGACCCAGTACTTC,CASSLDEETQYF
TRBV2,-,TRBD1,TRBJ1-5,TGTGCCAGCAGTCCTTTCGACAGGGATCAGCCCCAGCATTTT,CASSPFDRDQPQHF
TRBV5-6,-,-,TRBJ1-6,TGTGCCAGCAGCTTGGAACTCCCTAATTCACCCCTCCACTTT,CASSLELPNSPLHF
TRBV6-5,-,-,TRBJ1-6,TGTGCCAGCAGTGAAGGACGGGGGAATTCACCCCTCCACTTT,CASSEGRGNSPLHF
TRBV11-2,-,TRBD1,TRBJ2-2,TGTGCCAGCAGCTCCGAACTCTGGGACAGGGGGACCGGGGAGCTGTTTTTT,CASSSELWDRGTGELFF
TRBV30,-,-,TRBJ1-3,TGTGCCTGGAGTCAAAGAGGTACCGGCACCATATATTTT,CAWSQRGTGTIYF
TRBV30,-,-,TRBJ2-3,TGTGCCTGGAGTGTAGAACCGATCGATACGCAGTATTTT,CAWSVEPIDTQYF
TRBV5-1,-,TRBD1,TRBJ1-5,TGCGCCAGCAGCTTGCCGGGACAGAGGACAAATCAGCCCCAGCATTTT,CASSLPGQRTNQPQHF
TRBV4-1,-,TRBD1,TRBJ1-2,TGCGCCAGCAGCCAAGATGTAGGGACAGGGTATGGCTACACCTTC,CASSQDVGTGYGYTF
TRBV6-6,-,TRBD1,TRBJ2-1,TGTGCCAGCAGTTATCTCCCGACAGGGATGATGAATGAGCAGTTCTTC,CASSYLPTGMMNEQFF
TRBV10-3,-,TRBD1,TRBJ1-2,TGTGCCATCCTGGGACAGGGGGGACTCGACGGCTACACCTTC,CAILGQGGLDGYTF
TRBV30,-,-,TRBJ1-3,TGTGCCTGGGGTAAAGCAGGAGCCCACTCTGGAAACACCATATATTTT,CAWGKAGAHSGNTIYF
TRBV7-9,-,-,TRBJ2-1,TGTGCCAGCAGCCCGCCGCGGGTTGGGGATTCCTACAATGAGCAGTTCTTC,CASSPPRVGDSYNEQFF
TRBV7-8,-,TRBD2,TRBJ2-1,TGTGCCAGCAGCTCCTCGGGACTACCGAGGGCCAATGAGCAGTTCTTC,CASSSSGLPRANEQFF
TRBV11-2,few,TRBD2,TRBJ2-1,TGTGCCAGCAGCTTAGATATAGCGGGGGGGAGCTCCTACAATGAGCAGTTCTTC,CASSLDIAGGSSYNEQFF
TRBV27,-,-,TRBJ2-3,TGTGCCAGCAGCCACCTGGATACGCAGTATTTT,CASSHLDTQYF
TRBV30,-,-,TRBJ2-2,TGTGCCTGGAGCCGGGCGGAGGTGAACACCGGGGAGCTGTTTTTT,CAWSRAEVNTGELFF
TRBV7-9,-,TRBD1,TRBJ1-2,TGTGCCAGCAGCCTCCAAGGACAGGGGGCGAATGGCTACACCTTC,CASSLQGQGANGYTF
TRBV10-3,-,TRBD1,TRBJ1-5,TGTGCCACCCAGGGGGCGCGAGGCAATCAGCCCCAGCATTTT,CATQGARGNQPQHF
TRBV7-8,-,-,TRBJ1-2,TGTGCCAGCAGCTTCGGGACAACTAACTATGGCTACACCTTC,CASSFGTTNYGYTF
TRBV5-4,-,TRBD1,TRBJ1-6,TGTGCCAGCAGCTTGCCCACCCCAGGGGGTGGTAATTCACCCCTCCACTTT,CASSLPTPGGGNSPLHF
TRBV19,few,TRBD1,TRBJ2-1,TGTGCCAGTAGTCTAACGGACAGGGTAAATGAGCAGTTCTTC,CASSLTDRVNEQFF
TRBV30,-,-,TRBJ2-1,TGTGCCTGGAGACAGATGGGGTCCTACAATGAGCAGTTCTTC,CAWRQMGSYNEQFF
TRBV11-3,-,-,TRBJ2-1,TGTGCCAGCAGCTTAGTCCTGTACAATGAGCAGTTCTTC,CASSLVLYNEQFF
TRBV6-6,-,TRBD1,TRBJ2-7,TGTGCCAGCAGCCGGAGGACAGGGGGGCCCTACGAGCAGTACTTC,CASSRRTGGPYEQYF
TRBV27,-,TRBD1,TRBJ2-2,TGTGCCAGCAGTTTACGCCGGACAGGGGGGACCGGGGAGCTGTTTTTT,CASSLRRTGGTGELFF
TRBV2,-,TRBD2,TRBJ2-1,TGTGCCAGCAATGGACTAGATGAGCAGTTCTTC,CASNGLDEQFF
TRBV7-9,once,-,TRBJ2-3,TGTGCCAGCAGCTTAGGGTCTAGCACAGATACGCAGTATTTT,CASSLGSSTDTQYF
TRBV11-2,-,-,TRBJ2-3,TGTGCCAGCAGCCCCCCAAGGGCCATTAGAACCGCAGATACGCAGTATTTT,CASSPPRAIRTADTQYF
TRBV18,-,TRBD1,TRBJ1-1,TGTGCCAGCTCATCGATTCAGGGGGCGGATGAAGCTTTCTTT,CASSSIQGADEAFF
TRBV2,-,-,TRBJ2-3,TGTGCCAGCAGCCGAACTCCAAGCTATCCGCAGTATTTT,CASSRTPSYPQYF
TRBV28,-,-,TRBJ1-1,TGTGCCAGCAGTTTATATTTAGTGGAAAACACTGAAGCTTTCTTT,CASSLYLVENTEAFF
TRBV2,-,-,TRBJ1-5,TGTGCCAGCAGAGGACAAGCCAATCAGCCCCAGCATTTT,CASRGQANQPQHF
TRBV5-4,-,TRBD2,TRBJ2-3,TGTGCCAGCAGACCCCCGGGACTAGCGGCCACAGATACGCAGTATTTT,CASRPPGLAATDTQYF
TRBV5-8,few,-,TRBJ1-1,TGTGCCAGCAGCTTGAACACTGAAGCTTTCTTT,CASSLNTEAFF
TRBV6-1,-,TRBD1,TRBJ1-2,TGTGCCAGCACCAGGACAGGGGCCAGCCTCTATCGCTACACCTTC,CASTRTGASLYRYTF
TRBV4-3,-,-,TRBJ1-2,TGCGCCAGCAGCCATGACTGGGACATCGAAGGATATGGCTACACCTTC,CASSHDWDIEGYGYTF
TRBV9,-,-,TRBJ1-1,TGTGCCAGCAGCCCGTGGACGGTTAACACTGAAGCTTTCTTT,CASSPWTVNTEAFF
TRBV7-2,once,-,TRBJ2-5,TGTGCCAGCAGCTTGGTGGATCAAGAGACCCAGTACTTC,CASSLVDQETQYF
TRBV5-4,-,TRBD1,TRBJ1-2,TGTGCCAGCAGCTATGGGGCAGGGGGCTCTCTAAGCTACACCTTC,CASSYGAGGSLSYTF
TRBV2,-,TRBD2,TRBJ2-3,TGTGCCAGCAGTAGTGAGCGGGGAACAGATACGCAGTATTTT,CASSSERGTDTQYF
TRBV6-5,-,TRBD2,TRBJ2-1,TGTGCCAGCAGTCCAGGGACTAGCGGGTCCAATGAGCAGTTCTTC,CASSPGTSGSNEQFF
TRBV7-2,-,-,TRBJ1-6,TGTGCCAGCAGCTTAGTTAGGGTGGAGAATTCACCCCTCCACTTT,CASSLVRVENSPLHF
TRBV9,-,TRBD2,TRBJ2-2,TGTGCCAGCAGCGGTAGCGGGAGTTCGAACACCGGGGAGCTGTTTTTT,CASSGSGSSNTGELFF
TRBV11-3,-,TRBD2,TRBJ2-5,TGTGCCAGCAGCCCGTCCGGGACTAGCGAAGAGACCCAGTACTTC,CASSPSGTSEETQYF
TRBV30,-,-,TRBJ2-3,TGTGCCTGGAGTGTACGGGGTCTAGCAGGCACAGATACGCAGTATTTT,CAWSVRGLAGTDTQYF
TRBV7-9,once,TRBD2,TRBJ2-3,TGTGCCAGCAGCTCCGCTCTAGCGGGAGGGAGAGATACGCAGTATTTT,CASSSALAGGRDTQYF
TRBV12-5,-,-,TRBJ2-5,TGTGCTAGTGGTTTACTTGTTCGGGGGAAAGAGACCCAGTACTTC,CASGLLVRGKETQYF